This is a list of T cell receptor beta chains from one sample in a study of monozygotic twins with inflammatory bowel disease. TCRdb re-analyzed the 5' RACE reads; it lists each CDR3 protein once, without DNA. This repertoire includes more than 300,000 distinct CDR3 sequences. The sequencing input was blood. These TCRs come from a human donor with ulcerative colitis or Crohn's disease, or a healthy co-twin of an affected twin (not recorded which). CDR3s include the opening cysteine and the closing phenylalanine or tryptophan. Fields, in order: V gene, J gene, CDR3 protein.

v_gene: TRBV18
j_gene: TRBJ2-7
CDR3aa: CASSTGVSYEQYF

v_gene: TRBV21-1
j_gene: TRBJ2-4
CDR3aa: CASSACSGLQYF

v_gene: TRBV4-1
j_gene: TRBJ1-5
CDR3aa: CASSHGRSQPQHF

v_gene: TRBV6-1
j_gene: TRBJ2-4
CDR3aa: CASSDGTGENIQYF

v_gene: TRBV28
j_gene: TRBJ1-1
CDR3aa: CASSPTGRGRMNTEAFF

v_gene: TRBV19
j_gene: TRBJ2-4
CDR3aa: CASSIGTGNIQYF

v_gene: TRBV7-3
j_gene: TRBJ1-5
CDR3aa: CASSLPPDRGGNQPQHF

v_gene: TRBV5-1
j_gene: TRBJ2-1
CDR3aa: CASSLEVERRDEQFF

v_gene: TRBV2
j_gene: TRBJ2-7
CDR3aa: CASNSGLAGVSSYEQYF

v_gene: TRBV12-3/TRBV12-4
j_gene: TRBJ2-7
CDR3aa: CASRGQHYEQYF

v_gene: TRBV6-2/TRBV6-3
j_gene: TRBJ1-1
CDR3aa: CASSHYLRTGGAGTEAFF

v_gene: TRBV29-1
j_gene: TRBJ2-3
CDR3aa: CSVEAFLAGGTDTQYF

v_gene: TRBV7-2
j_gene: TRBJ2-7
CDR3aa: CASSRAGPYEQYF

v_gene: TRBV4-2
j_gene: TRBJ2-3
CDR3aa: CASSHLLDGGRTTDTQYF

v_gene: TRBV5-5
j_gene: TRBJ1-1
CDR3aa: CASSFYGGRRYPEAFF

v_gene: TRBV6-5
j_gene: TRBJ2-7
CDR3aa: CASSFDRGLYEQYF

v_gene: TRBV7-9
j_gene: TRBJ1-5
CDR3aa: CASSLERYNQPQHF

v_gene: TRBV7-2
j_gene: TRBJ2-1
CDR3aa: CASSLGLNNEQFF

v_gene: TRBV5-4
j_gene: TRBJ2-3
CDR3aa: CASSLAWTSGRSDTQYF

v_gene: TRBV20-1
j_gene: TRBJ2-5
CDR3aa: CSARVAPGWAQYF

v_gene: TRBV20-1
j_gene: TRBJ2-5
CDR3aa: CSAIQGAKETQYF

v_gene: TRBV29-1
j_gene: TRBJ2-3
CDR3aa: CSVDRLAPVSTDTQYF

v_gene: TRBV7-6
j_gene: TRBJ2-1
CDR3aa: CASSLAGGRSNEQFF

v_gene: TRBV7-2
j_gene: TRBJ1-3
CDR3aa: CASSPQGLRNTIYF

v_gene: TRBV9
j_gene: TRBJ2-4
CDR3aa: CASSVPHLLAGDYIQYF

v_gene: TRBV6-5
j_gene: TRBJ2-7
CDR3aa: CASSHRGLSTYEQYF

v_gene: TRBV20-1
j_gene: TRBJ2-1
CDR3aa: CSALTSEVGFNEQFF

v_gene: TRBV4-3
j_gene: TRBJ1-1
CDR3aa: CASSQGGARTEAFF

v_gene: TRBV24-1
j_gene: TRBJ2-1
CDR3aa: CATSDYHEQFF

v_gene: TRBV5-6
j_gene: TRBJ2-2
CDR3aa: CASSRQPGTGELFF

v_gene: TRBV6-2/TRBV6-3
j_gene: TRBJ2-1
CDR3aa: CASSSTLRVGGDEQFF

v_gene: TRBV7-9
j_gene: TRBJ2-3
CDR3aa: CANLEAGTDTQYF

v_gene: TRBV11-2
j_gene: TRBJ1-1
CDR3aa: CASSLAPTYSEAFF

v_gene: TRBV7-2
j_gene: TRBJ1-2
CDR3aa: CASSLAGTGIGGYTF

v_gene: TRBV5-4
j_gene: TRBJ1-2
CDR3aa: CVSSSQGARGYTF

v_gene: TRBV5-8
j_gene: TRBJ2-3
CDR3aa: CASSFYGQRTDTQYF

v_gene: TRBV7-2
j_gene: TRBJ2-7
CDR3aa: CASSPGLAGGNEQYF

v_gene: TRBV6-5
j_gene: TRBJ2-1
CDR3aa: CASSYSWTGVNEQFF

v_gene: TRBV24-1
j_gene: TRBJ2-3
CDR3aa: CATSDFRDRGYTQYF

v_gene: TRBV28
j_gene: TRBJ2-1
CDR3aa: CAAYGEYNEQFF

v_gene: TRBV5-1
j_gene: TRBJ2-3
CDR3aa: CASSLSQGLYTDTQYF

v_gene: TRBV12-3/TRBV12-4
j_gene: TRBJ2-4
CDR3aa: CASSSVGGAKNIQYF

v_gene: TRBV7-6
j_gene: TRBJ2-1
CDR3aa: CASSLPAYNEQFF